The clone carrying this T cell receptor (beta chain) was observed a few times. MiXCR, applied by TCRdb to the RT-PCR reads, yields one record per CDR3 protein. The sample has roughly 4,200 distinct CDR3 sequences, about 16% seen once. This entry belongs to a study of patients and donors after allogeneic stem cell transplantation. CDR1 and CDR2 (germline): DFQATT, SNEGSKA (reference sequence). The length of the CDR3 is 12 residues. The V end lost 7 bases, the J end lost 6 bases, and 16 bases lay between the germline ends. This receptor was obtained from a human donor who was either an allogeneic HSCT recipient or a stem cell or donor lymphocyte infusion donor (not recorded which). It is not recorded whose cells these are; they may come from a transplant donor. V usage is TRBV20-1 and J usage is TRBJ2-7, with D perhaps TRBD1 (6 bases). The sequenced material came from blood, either unsorted or a sorted T cell fraction (not recorded which). CDR3 sequence reads: CSVNHRVVEQYF. In DNA, the CDR3 is TGCAGTGTCAACCACAGGGTGGTCGAGCAGTACTTC.